Presented here are 10 T cell receptor beta chains from one specimen sequenced in a study of blood T cells in healthy people across ages. A sample-barcoded 5' primer and a J-beta primer mix were used in a second PCR of about 7 to 12 cycles. TCRdb passed the 5' RACE reads through MiXCR, listing each CDR3 protein once. The data show 1.5 million to 2 million distinct CDR3 sequences, 28% seen once. The sample comprised blood. The source of these receptors is a woman under 40 in good health.

This rearrangement joins TRBV20-1 to TRBJ2-1; D ambiguous. The V end lost 1 base, the J end lost 1 base, and 11 bases lay between the germline ends. The CDR3 spans 15 residues. The V gene's germline CDR1 is DFQATT and CDR2 SNEGSKA (reference sequence). CDR3 bases: TGCAGTGCTAGAGTGTGCAGCAGGTCCTACAATGAGCAGTTCTTC. Amino acids: CSARVCSRSYNEQFF.

Concerning this clonotype: A junction boundary mismatches the germline segment, possibly from a read error. The chain has TRBV20-1 and TRBJ1-2, with a tentative D call TRBD1 (5 bases). Germline CDR1 and CDR2: DFQATT and SNEGSKA (reference sequence). The CDR3 consists of 14 residues. CDR3 sequence reads: CGARVLGTGYGYTF. The CDR3 nucleotides read TGCGGTGCTAGAGTTCTCGGGACCGGCTATGGCTACACCTTC.

This clonotype has ten or more counts. The chain employs TRBV12-3 or TRBV12-4 and TRBJ1-6; no firm D call. This CDR3 is 13 amino acids long. V was trimmed by 7 bases and J by 7 bases, leaving 11 bases between them. CDR3 in DNA: TGTGCCAGCACACGCGGGTCAAATTCACCCCTCCACTTT. This gives the protein CASTRGSNSPLHF.

This clonotype was observed many times. The chain combines TRBV10-3 with TRBJ2-7, with D maybe TRBD2 (8 bases). Germline V gene data show CDR1 as ENHRY and CDR2 as SYGVKD. The CDR3 contains 19 residues. With 0 bases removed from V and 1 base from J, the gap between germline ends came to 22 bases. The CDR3 is CAISESPDRRASGSYEQYF. The CDR3 DNA sequence: TGTGCCATCAGTGAGTCCCCGGACAGGAGGGCTAGCGGGTCCTACGAGCAGTACTTC.

For this clonotype: At one boundary the junction diverges from the germline segment, which might be a read error. The V gene is TRBV18, the J gene TRBJ2-7; a possible D gene is TRBD2 (6 bases). The CDR3 extends over 15 amino acids. Germline V gene lookup returns CDR1 KGHSH and CDR2 LQKENI. This chain's CDR3 is CASSRSTSDVSEQYF. The CDR3 bases are TGTGCAAGCTCTCGGTCGACTAGTGATGTCAGCGAGCAGTACTTC. Full variable domain (missing parts from reference TRBV18 and TRBJ2-7): NAGVMQNPRHLVRRRGQEARLRCSPMKGHSHVYWYRQLPEEGLKFMVYLQKENIIDESGMPKERFSAEFPKEGPSILRIQQVVRGDSAAYFCASSRSTSDVSEQYFGPGTRLTVT.

As regards this clonotype: One junction end disagrees with the germline gene, perhaps due to a read error. This chain joins TRBV12-3 or TRBV12-4 and TRBJ2-3; TRBD1 matches at 11 bases. This CDR3 is built from 16 residues. CDR3 in amino acids: CASRGDRGGGTDTEYF. In DNA, the CDR3 is TGTGCCAGCAGGGGGGACAGGGGGGGAGGCACAGATACGGAGTATTTT.

This clonotype was observed once. The CDR3 nucleotides are TGTGCCAGCAGCAAACGCCCTAGGCGCGGGAGGCCCCTCCAAGAGACCCAGTACTTC. Its translation: CASSKRPRRGRPLQETQYF. The chain employs TRBV21-1 and TRBJ2-5; whether TRBD2, the table's D call, matches the DNA was not checked. TRBV21-1 is deemed a pseudogene. This CDR3 region has 19 residues.

This clonotype was observed a handful of times. J is TRBJ2-3 and V is TRBV4-2; D not certain. The V end lost 0 bases, the J end lost 5 bases, and 6 bases lay between the germline ends. The length of the CDR3 is 13 residues. Germline-derived CDR1 and CDR2 are LGHNA and YNFKEQ. The chain's CDR3 is CASSQDWRDTQYF. CDR3 DNA: TGTGCCAGCAGCCAAGACTGGAGAGATACGCAGTATTTT.

V usage is TRBV4-1 and J usage is TRBJ1-5; D unclear. This CDR3 region has 15 residues. The V end lost 0 bases, the J end lost 5 bases, and 11 bases lay between the germline ends. CDR1 is MGHRA and CDR2 is YSYEKL in the germline V gene. For the CDR3, the DNA is TGCGCCAGCAGCCAAGATCGAGGCTACGATCAGCCCCAGCATTTT. Residues: CASSQDRGYDQPQHF.

This clonotype was seen only a few times. The chain joins TRBV20-1 to TRBJ2-7; 11 bases are a match to TRBD2. The J segment lost 2 bases and the V segment lost 6 bases, leaving 9 bases of the junction unmatched. The germline V gene has CDR1 DFQATT and CDR2 SNEGSKA (reference sequence). The CDR3 has 15 amino acids. CDR3 DNA: TGCAGTGCCTCGAGACTAGCGGGACAGACCTACGAGCAGTACTTC. It is translated as CSASRLAGQTYEQYF.